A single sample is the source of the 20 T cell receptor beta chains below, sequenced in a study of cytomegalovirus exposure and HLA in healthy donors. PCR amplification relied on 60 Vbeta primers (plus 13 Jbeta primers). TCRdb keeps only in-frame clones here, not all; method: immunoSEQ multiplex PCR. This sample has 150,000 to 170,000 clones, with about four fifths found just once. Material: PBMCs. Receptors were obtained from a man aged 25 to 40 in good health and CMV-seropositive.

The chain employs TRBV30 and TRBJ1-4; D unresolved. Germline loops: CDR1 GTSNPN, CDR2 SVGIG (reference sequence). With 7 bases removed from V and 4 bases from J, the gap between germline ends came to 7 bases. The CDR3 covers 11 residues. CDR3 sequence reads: CASLRNEKLFF. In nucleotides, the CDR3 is TGTGCCTCTCTTCGTAATGAAAAACTGTTTTTT.

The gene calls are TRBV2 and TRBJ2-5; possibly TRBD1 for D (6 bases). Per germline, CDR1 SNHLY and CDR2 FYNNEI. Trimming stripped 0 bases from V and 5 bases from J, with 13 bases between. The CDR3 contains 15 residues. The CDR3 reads CASSEALRGPETQYF. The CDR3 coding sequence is TGTGCCAGCAGTGAAGCGCTCAGGGGCCCGGAGACCCAGTACTTC.

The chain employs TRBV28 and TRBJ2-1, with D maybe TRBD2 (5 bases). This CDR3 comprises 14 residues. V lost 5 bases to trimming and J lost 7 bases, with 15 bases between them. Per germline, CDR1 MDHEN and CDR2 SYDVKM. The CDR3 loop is CASSLLIQRNEQFF. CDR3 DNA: TGTGCCAGCAGTCTCCTAATACAGCGGAATGAGCAGTTCTTC.

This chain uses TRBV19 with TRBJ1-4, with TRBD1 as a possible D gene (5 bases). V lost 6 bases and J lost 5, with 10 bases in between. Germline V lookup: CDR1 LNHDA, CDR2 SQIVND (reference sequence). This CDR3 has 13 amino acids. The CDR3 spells CASRSRANEKLFF. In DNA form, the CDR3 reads TGTGCCAGTAGGTCCAGGGCCAATGAAAAACTGTTTTTT.

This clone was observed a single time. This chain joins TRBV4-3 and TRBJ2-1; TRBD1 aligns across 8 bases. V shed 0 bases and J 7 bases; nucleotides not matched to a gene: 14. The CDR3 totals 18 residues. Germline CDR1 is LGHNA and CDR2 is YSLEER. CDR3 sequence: CASSQELSRGRIPNEQFF. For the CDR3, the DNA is TGCGCCAGCAGCCAAGAGCTTTCCAGGGGGCGAATTCCGAATGAGCAGTTCTTC.

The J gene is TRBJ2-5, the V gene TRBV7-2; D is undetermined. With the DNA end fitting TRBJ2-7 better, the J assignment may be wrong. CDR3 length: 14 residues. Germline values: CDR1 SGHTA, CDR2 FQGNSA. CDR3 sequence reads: CASSLNTGFYEQYF. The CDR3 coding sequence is TGTGCCAGCAGCTTAAATACCGGGTTCTACGAGCAGTACTTC.

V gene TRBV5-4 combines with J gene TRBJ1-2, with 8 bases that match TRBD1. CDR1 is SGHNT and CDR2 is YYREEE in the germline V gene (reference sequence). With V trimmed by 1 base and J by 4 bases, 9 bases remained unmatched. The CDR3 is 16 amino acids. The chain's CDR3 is CASSLMDRAEIYGYTF. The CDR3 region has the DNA TGTGCCAGCAGCTTGATGGACAGGGCGGAAATCTATGGCTACACCTTC.

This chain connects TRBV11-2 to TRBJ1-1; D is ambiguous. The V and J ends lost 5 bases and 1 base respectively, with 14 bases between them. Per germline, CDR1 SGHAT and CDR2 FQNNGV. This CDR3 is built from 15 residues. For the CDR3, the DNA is TGTGCCAGCAGCGGCTCATTCCGGGGGAACACTGAAGCTTTCTTT. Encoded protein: CASSGSFRGNTEAFF.

The CDR3 coding sequence is TGTGCCAGCAGTTTTGCGGCAACTAGCTCCTACGAGCAGTACTTC. Encoded protein: CASSFAATSSYEQYF. This chain links TRBV27 with TRBJ2-7; D is possibly TRBD2 (5 bases). The CDR3 contains 15 residues. V shed 3 bases and J shed 0 bases, with 12 bases lying between them. Germline CDR1 MNHEY, CDR2 SMNVEV (reference sequence).

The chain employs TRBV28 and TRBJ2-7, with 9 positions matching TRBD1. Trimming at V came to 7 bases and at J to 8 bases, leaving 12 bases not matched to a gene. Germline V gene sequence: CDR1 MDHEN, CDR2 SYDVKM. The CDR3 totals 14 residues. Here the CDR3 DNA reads TGTGCCAGCACCCAAGGGGACAGGGACTGGCAGCAGTACTTC. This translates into CASTQGDRDWQQYF.

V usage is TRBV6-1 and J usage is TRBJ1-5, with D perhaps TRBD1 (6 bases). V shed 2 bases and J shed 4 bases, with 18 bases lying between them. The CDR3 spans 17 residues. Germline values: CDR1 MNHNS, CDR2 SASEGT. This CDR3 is CASSEFGARGSNQPQHF. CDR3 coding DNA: TGTGCCAGCAGTGAATTTGGGGCTAGGGGGTCAAATCAGCCCCAGCATTTT.

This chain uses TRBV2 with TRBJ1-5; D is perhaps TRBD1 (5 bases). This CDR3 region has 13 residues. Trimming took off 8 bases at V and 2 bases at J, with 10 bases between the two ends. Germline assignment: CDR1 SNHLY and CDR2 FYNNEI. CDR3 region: CASGGVGNQPQHF. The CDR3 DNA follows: TGTGCCAGCGGGGGGGTGGGCAATCAGCCCCAGCATTTT.

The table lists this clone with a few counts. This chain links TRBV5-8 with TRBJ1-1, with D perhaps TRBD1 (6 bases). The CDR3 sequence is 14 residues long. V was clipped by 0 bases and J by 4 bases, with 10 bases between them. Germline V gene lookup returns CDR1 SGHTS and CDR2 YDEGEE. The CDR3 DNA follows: TGTGCCAGCAGCTTGGGAGGGGGGGCCACTGAAGCTTTCTTT. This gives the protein CASSLGGGATEAFF.

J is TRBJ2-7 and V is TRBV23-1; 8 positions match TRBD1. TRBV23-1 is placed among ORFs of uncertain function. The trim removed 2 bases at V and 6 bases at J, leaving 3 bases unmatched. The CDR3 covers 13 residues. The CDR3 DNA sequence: TGCGCCAGCAGTCAAGACAGGGGAGGCGAGCAGTACTTC. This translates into CASSQDRGGEQYF.

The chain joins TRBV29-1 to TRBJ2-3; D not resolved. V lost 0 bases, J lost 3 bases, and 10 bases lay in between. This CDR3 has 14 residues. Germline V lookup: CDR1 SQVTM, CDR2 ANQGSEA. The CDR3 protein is CSVEDLWPTDTQYF. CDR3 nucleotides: TGCAGCGTTGAAGATCTGTGGCCGACAGATACGCAGTATTTT.

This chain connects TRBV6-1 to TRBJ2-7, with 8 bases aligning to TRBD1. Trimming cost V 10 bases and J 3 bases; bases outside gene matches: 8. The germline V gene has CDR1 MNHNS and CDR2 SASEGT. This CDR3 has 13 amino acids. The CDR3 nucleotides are TGTGCCATCCAGGGGGCCAACCACTACGAGCAGTACTTC. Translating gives CAIQGANHYEQYF.

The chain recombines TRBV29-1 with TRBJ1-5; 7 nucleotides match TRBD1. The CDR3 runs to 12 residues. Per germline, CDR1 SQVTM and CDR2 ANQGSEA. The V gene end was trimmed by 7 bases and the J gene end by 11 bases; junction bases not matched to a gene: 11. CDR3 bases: TGCAGCGCTGGGGACAGTCAAGTTACCCAGCATTTT. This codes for CSAGDSQVTQHF.

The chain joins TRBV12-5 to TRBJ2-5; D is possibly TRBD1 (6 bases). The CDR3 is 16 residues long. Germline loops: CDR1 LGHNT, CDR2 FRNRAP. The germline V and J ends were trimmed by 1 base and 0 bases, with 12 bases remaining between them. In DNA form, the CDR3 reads TGTGCTAGTGGTTTGGGGGCAGGGGCTCACCAAGAGACCCAGTACTTC. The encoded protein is CASGLGAGAHQETQYF. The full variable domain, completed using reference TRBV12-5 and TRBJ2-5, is DARVTQTPRHKVTEMGQEVTMRCQPILGHNTVFWYRQTMMQGLELLAYFRNRAPLDDSGMPKDRFSAEMPDATLATLKIQPSEPRDSAVYFCASGLGAGAHQETQYFGPGTRLLVL.

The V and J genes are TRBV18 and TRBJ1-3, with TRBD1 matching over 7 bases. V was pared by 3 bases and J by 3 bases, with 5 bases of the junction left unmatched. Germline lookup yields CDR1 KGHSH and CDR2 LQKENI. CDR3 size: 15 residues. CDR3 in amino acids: CASSPGQSYGNTIYF. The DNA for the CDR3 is TGTGCCAGCTCACCGGGACAGTCTTATGGAAACACCATATATTTT.

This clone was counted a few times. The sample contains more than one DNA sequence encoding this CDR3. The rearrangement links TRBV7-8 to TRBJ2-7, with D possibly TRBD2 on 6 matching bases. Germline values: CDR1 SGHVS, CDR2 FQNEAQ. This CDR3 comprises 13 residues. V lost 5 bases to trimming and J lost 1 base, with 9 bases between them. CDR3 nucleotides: TGTGCCAGCAGCCCCCGGGGGTCCTACGAGCAGTACTTC. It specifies CASSPRGSYEQYF.